The source of this T cell receptor beta chain is a study of blood T cell repertoires in COVID-19. Germline lookup yields CDR1 SQVTM and CDR2 ANQGSEA. This CDR3 has 11 residues. V shed 7 bases and J 6 bases; nucleotides not matched to a gene: 5. This clone was detected only once. The method was immunoSEQ multiplex PCR; TCRdb's version includes in-frame clones alone and lacks a portion of them. The table has roughly 430,000 clones, 88% seen once. Living in 25 or so US areas, the participants were between about 18 and 100 years of age. This chain connects TRBV29-1 to TRBJ1-1; 7 nucleotides align to TRBD1. Material for sequencing was PBMCs or T cells enriched from blood (not recorded which). This receptor was identified in a woman between 35 and 50 years old with acute COVID-19. CDR3 coding DNA: TGCAGCGGGGTTAGGGGGCCTGAAGCTTTCTTT. It codes for CSGVRGPEAFF.